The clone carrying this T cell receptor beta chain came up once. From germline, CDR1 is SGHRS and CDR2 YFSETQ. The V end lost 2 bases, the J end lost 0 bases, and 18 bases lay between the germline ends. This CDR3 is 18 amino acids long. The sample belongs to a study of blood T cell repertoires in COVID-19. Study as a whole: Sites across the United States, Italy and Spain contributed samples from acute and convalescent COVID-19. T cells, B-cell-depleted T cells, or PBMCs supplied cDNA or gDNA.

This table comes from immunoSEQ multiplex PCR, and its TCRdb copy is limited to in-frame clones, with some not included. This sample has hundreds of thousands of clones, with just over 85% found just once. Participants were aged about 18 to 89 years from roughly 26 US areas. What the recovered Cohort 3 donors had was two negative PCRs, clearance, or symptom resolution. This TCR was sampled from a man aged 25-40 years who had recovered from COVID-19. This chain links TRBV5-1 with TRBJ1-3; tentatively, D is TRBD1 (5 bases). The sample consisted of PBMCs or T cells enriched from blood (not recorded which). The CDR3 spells CASSFGGGSTASGNTIYF. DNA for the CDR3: TGCGCCAGCAGCTTTGGGGGAGGGAGTACAGCCTCTGGAAACACCATATATTTT.